A selection of T cell receptor beta chains follows, all from one sample in a study of cytomegalovirus exposure and HLA in healthy donors. TCRdb's table, derived via immunoSEQ multiplex PCR, lists solely in-frame clones and lacks some. Among approximately 210,000 clones, roughly four fifths were seen once, and the ten largest hold around 1.9%. Sequenced: PBMCs. These receptors all come from a man younger than 35 in good health and CMV-seronegative. The CDR3 runs from the conserved cysteine through the conserved F or W. D genes are given only for firm matches. The size of a clone is reported for some rows only, either as once, few or many, or as a class for expanded clones.

J: TRBJ2-3; size: .; V: TRBV7-8; length: 15; D: TRBD1; CDR3: CASSLAGGDLDTQYF; DNA: TGTGCCAGCAGCTTAGCAGGGGGCGATTTGGATACGCAGTATTTT
J: TRBJ1-3; size: .; V: TRBV7-2; length: 13; D: .; CDR3: CASSPYSGNTIYF; DNA: TGTGCCAGCAGCCCGTACAGTGGAAACACCATATATTTT
J: TRBJ2-3; size: .; V: TRBV7-8; length: 16; D: TRBD2; CDR3: CASSLLAGASGDTQYF; DNA: TGTGCCAGCAGCTTACTAGCGGGGGCTTCGGGGGATACGCAGTATTTT
J: TRBJ1-2; size: many; V: TRBV4-2; length: 19; D: TRBD1; CDR3: CASSQKPTLTGFINYGYTF; DNA: TGTGCCAGCAGCCAAAAGCCTACCCTGACAGGGTTCATCAACTATGGCTACACCTTC
J: TRBJ1-4; size: .; V: TRBV28; length: 15; D: .; CDR3: CASSLLRGAVEKLFF; DNA: TGTGCCAGCAGTTTATTACGGGGGGCGGTCGAAAAACTGTTTTTT
J: TRBJ2-3; size: .; V: TRBV7-8; length: 16; D: TRBD2; CDR3: CASSLETSGRRYTQYF; DNA: TGTGCCAGCAGCTTAGAGACTAGCGGGAGGCGGTATACGCAGTATTTT
J: TRBJ2-7; size: .; V: TRBV2; length: 14; D: .; CDR3: CASSGGYSTYEQYF; DNA: TGTGCCAGCAGTGGCGGCTACTCCACCTACGAGCAGTACTTC
J: TRBJ2-3; size: .; V: TRBV7-8; length: 15; D: .; CDR3: CASSLVGSETDTQYF; DNA: TGTGCCAGCAGCTTAGTGGGCTCCGAAACAGATACGCAGTATTTT
J: TRBJ2-7; size: .; V: TRBV29-1; length: 18; D: TRBD2; CDR3: CSVEGVRLAGDGGYEQYF; DNA: TGCAGCGTTGAGGGCGTGAGACTAGCGGGAGACGGCGGGTACGAGCAGTACTTC
J: TRBJ2-1; size: .; V: TRBV10-3; length: 16; D: TRBD2; CDR3: CATESGTSGGAHEQFF; DNA: TGTGCCACCGAGTCCGGAACTAGCGGGGGGGCCCATGAGCAGTTCTTC
J: TRBJ2-5; size: .; V: TRBV6-1; length: 16; D: TRBD2; CDR3: CASSAGVREFRETQYF; DNA: TGTGCCAGCAGTGCGGGGGTGCGGGAGTTTCGAGAGACCCAGTACTTC
J: TRBJ1-2; size: .; V: TRBV11-2; length: 16; D: .; CDR3: CASSLVRGWSGYGYTF; DNA: TGTGCCAGCAGCTTAGTCAGGGGCTGGAGCGGCTATGGCTACACCTTC
J: TRBJ2-7; size: .; V: TRBV5-1; length: 14; D: TRBD1; CDR3: CASSLGTGLHEQYF; DNA: TGCGCCAGCAGCTTGGGGACAGGGCTCCACGAGCAGTACTTC
J: TRBJ2-7; size: .; V: TRBV11-3; length: 17; D: TRBD2; CDR3: CASSYGTSGTLSYEQYF; DNA: TGTGCCAGCAGTTACGGGACTAGCGGGACCCTATCCTACGAGCAGTACTTC
J: TRBJ2-2; size: .; V: TRBV4-1; length: 15; D: TRBD1; CDR3: CASSQGTGNTGELFF; DNA: TGCGCCAGCAGCCAAGGGACAGGGAACACCGGGGAGCTGTTTTTT
J: TRBJ1-1; size: few; V: TRBV2; length: 14; D: .; CDR3: CASSRNGGRTEAFF; DNA: TGTGCCAGCAGCCGAAACGGGGGGCGTACTGAAGCTTTCTTT
J: TRBJ1-5; size: .; V: TRBV28; length: 12; D: .; CDR3: CASSLLRQPQHF; DNA: TGTGCCAGCAGTTTGTTGCGGCAGCCCCAGCATTTT
J: TRBJ2-1; size: .; V: TRBV29-1; length: 17; D: TRBD2; CDR3: CSVEDRRAGGPLDEQFF; DNA: TGCAGCGTTGAAGATCGTCGGGCGGGGGGGCCTTTAGATGAGCAGTTCTTC
J: TRBJ2-7; size: once; V: TRBV4-1; length: 16; D: .; CDR3: CASSQGTQGYSYEQYF; DNA: TGCGCCAGCAGCCAAGGAACACAGGGATACTCCTACGAGCAGTACTTC
J: TRBJ2-7; size: .; V: TRBV11-2; length: 15; D: .; CDR3: CASSARLGQAYEQYF; DNA: TGTGCCAGCAGCGCGAGACTAGGACAGGCGTACGAGCAGTACTTC
J: TRBJ2-1; size: .; V: TRBV4-2; length: 15; D: .; CDR3: CASSQVSGTYNEQFF; DNA: TGTGCCAGCAGCCAAGTTAGCGGAACCTACAATGAGCAGTTCTTC
J: TRBJ2-5; size: .; V: TRBV28; length: 15; D: TRBD1; CDR3: CASSLAQGKQETQYF; DNA: TGTGCCAGCAGTTTAGCACAGGGGAAACAAGAGACCCAGTACTTC
J: TRBJ2-5; size: once; V: TRBV4-1; length: 15; D: .; CDR3: CASSQDRLRKETQYF; DNA: TGCGCCAGCAGCCAAGATCGTCTCAGGAAGGAGACCCAGTACTTC
J: TRBJ2-5; size: .; V: TRBV29-1; length: 11; D: .; CDR3: CSVGQEETQYF; DNA: TGCAGCGTTGGGCAGGAAGAGACCCAGTACTTC
J: TRBJ2-5; size: .; V: TRBV7-6; length: 16; D: TRBD1; CDR3: CASSHSRDRGRETQYF; DNA: TGTGCCAGCAGCCACTCCAGGGACAGGGGACGGGAGACCCAGTACTTC
J: TRBJ1-1; size: once; V: TRBV7-2; length: 18; D: TRBD1; CDR3: CASSLGGTGVGGFREAFF; DNA: TGTGCCAGCAGCTTAGGTGGGACAGGGGTGGGAGGATTTAGAGAAGCTTTCTTT
J: TRBJ1-1; size: few; V: TRBV25-1; length: 16; D: .; CDR3: CASSEPPGRANTEAFF; DNA: TGTGCCAGCAGTGAACCCCCCGGCAGGGCGAACACTGAAGCTTTCTTT
J: TRBJ1-4; size: .; V: TRBV19; length: 12; D: .; CDR3: CASSKGPEKLFF; DNA: TGTGCCAGTAGTAAGGGGCCCGAAAAACTGTTTTTT
J: TRBJ2-1; size: .; V: TRBV7-9; length: 13; D: .; CDR3: CASSPLVSREQFF; DNA: TGTGCCAGCAGCCCACTAGTTTCCCGCGAGCAGTTCTTC
J: TRBJ2-5; size: .; V: TRBV13; length: 17; D: TRBD2; CDR3: CASSNFTGRGTQETQYF; DNA: TGTGCCAGCAGCAATTTTACTGGGAGGGGAACACAAGAGACCCAGTACTTC
J: TRBJ2-2; size: few; V: TRBV2; length: 14; D: TRBD1; CDR3: CASNQGARPGELFF; DNA: TGTGCCAGCAACCAGGGGGCGCGCCCCGGGGAGCTGTTTTTT
J: TRBJ2-1; size: .; V: TRBV7-8; length: 15; D: TRBD1; CDR3: CASSLRTGTYNEQFF; DNA: TGTGCCAGCAGCTTAAGGACAGGGACCTACAATGAGCAGTTCTTC
J: TRBJ1-1; size: few; V: TRBV4-3; length: 16; D: .; CDR3: CASSQDGGLGNTEAFF; DNA: TGCGCCAGCAGCCAAGATGGCGGTTTGGGGAACACTGAAGCTTTCTTT
J: TRBJ2-5; size: .; V: TRBV19; length: 13; D: TRBD2; CDR3: CASAAGGSETQYF; DNA: TGTGCCAGTGCAGCGGGGGGTTCGGAGACCCAGTACTTC
J: TRBJ1-1; size: .; V: TRBV6-5; length: 15; D: TRBD1; CDR3: CASSPRDRGNTEAFF; DNA: TGTGCCAGCAGTCCTCGGGACAGGGGGAACACTGAAGCTTTCTTT
J: TRBJ1-2; size: .; V: TRBV5-4; length: 14; D: .; CDR3: CASSRDTSESGYTF; DNA: TGTGCCAGCAGCCGGGACACCTCGGAGAGTGGCTACACCTTC
J: TRBJ1-2; size: .; V: TRBV18; length: 16; D: TRBD1; CDR3: CASSPLGQGVSDGYTF; DNA: TGTGCCAGCTCACCCCTAGGACAGGGGGTTTCAGATGGCTACACCTTC